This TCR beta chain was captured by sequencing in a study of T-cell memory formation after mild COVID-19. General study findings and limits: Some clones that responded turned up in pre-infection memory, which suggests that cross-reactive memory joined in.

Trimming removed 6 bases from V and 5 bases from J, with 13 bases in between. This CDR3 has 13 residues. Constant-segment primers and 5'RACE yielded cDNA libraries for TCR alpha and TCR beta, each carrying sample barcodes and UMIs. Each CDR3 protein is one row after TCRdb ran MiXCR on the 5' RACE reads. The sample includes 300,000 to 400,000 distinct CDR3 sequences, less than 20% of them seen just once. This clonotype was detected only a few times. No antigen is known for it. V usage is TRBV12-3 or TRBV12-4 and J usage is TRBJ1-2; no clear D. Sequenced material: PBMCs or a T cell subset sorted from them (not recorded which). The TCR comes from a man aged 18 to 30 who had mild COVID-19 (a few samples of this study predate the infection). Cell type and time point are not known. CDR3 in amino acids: CASSLRSLYGYTF. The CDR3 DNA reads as TGTGCCAGCAGCTTACGGAGCCTATATGGCTACACCTTC.